The 25 T cell receptor beta chains below all came from one sample that was sequenced in a study of T cells after yellow fever vaccination. MiXCR, applied by TCRdb to the 5' RACE reads, yields one record per CDR3 protein. The sample records 500,000 to 650,000 distinct CDR3 sequences, about 13% being singletons. This sample comprised PBMCs, obtained on the day of the yellow fever booster vaccination. The receptors derive from a man younger than 40 who received the YFV17D yellow fever vaccine.

The V call is TRBV20-1, the J call TRBJ1-1; D is possibly TRBD1 (6 bases). The CDR3 covers 13 residues. The ends were cut back, 5 bases at V and 1 base at J, with 11 bases in the middle. Per the germline V gene, CDR1 is DFQATT and CDR2 is SNEGSKA (reference sequence). CDR3: CSAPGGRNTEAFF. Written as DNA, the CDR3 is TGCAGTGCTCCTGGGGGGCGGAACACTGAAGCTTTCTTT.

The V call is TRBV9, the J call TRBJ2-7; D is perhaps TRBD1 (6 bases). V dropped 0 bases and J dropped 2 bases, with 15 bases sitting between them. This CDR3 contains 16 residues. Germline V gene sequence: CDR1 SGDLS, CDR2 YYNGEE. The CDR3 loop reads CASSVEGTKFTYEQYF. In DNA, the CDR3 is TGTGCCAGCAGCGTAGAGGGGACAAAATTCACCTACGAGCAGTACTTC.

At least ten counts were recorded for this clonotype. The CDR3 is CATSRDPGGYGNTIYF. The CDR3 DNA reads as TGTGCCACCAGCAGAGACCCCGGAGGGTACGGAAACACCATATATTTT. J is TRBJ1-3 and V is TRBV15, with D uncertain. This CDR3 comprises 16 residues. Between the trimmed V and J ends, which lost 0 bases and 4 bases, there was a span of 13 bases. CDR1 and CDR2 (germline): LNHNV, YYDKDF (reference sequence). Using reference TRBV15 and TRBJ1-3 for the parts outside the CDR3, the full variable domain is DAMVIQNPRYQVTQFGKPVTLSCSQTLNHNVMYWYQQKSSQAPKLLFHYYDKDFNNEADTPDNFQSRRPNTSFCFLDIRSPGLGDTAMYLCATSRDPGGYGNTIYFGEGSWLTVV.

The CDR3 reads CASSLVGAQPQHF. Here the CDR3 DNA reads TGTGCCAGCAGCTTGGTGGGGGCTCAGCCCCAGCATTTT. This sequence joins TRBV5-6 and TRBJ1-5; D is possibly TRBD1 (6 bases). Germline V CDR1 and CDR2: SGHDT, YYEEEE. This CDR3 is 13 amino acids long. V gave up 0 bases and J gave up 6 bases, with 7 bases separating them. Complete variable domain (other parts from reference TRBV5-6 and TRBJ1-5): DAGVTQSPTHLIKTRGQQVTLRCSPKSGHDTVSWYQQALGQGPQFIFQYYEEEERQRGNFPDRFSGHQFPNYSSELNVNALLLGDSALYLCASSLVGAQPQHFGDGTRLSIL.

This sequence joins TRBV18 and TRBJ2-3; 9 bases match TRBD2. The trim removed 2 bases at V and 2 bases at J, leaving 5 bases unmatched. The CDR3 has 16 residues. Germline lookup yields CDR1 KGHSH and CDR2 LQKENI. The CDR3, as DNA: TGTGCCAGCTCACCAACAATAGCGGGAGCCACAGATACGCAGTATTTT. It yields the protein CASSPTIAGATDTQYF. Variable domain in full (rest from reference TRBV18 and TRBJ2-3): NAGVMQNPRHLVRRRGQEARLRCSPMKGHSHVYWYRQLPEEGLKFMVYLQKENIIDESGMPKERFSAEFPKEGPSILRIQQVVRGDSAAYFCASSPTIAGATDTQYFGPGTRLTVL.

V gene TRBV20-1 combines with J gene TRBJ2-5; 11 bases are shared with TRBD1. Germline values: CDR1 DFQATT, CDR2 SNEGSKA (reference sequence). V lost 7 bases to trimming and J lost 5 bases; unmatched junction nucleotides: 12. The CDR3 covers 15 residues. CDR3 region: CSEVGPGQGVETQYF. For the CDR3, the DNA is TGCAGTGAGGTTGGACCGGGACAGGGGGTTGAGACCCAGTACTTC.

CDR3 DNA sequence: TGTGCCAGCGGAACAGGGCTGGGCACTGAAGCTTTCTTT. Its translation is CASGTGLGTEAFF. The chain joins TRBV12-3 or TRBV12-4 to TRBJ1-1; D is perhaps TRBD1 (6 bases). Trimming removed 8 bases at V and 4 bases at J, with 14 bases between. CDR3 length: 13 residues.

This clonotype was recorded a few times. In DNA, the CDR3 is TGTGCCAGCAGTCCCTTAGGGACAGGGACCCTCGGAGGCTCCTACGAGCAGTACTTC. Residues: CASSPLGTGTLGGSYEQYF. This chain connects TRBV6-1 to TRBJ2-7, with 9 bases fitting TRBD1. J lost 0 bases, V lost 5 bases, and 17 bases had no gene match. This CDR3 region has 19 residues. The germline gives CDR1 MNHNS, CDR2 SASEGT.

This clonotype was found a few times. The V gene is TRBV29-1, the J gene TRBJ2-1; 12 bases are a match to TRBD2. The CDR3 has 17 amino acids. The V gene end was trimmed by 3 bases and the J gene end by 1 base; junction bases not matched to a gene: 7. In germline, CDR1 is SQVTM, CDR2 ANQGSEA. The CDR3 is CSVDSLAGGQSYNEQFF. DNA of the CDR3: TGCAGCGTTGATAGCCTAGCGGGAGGGCAATCCTACAATGAGCAGTTCTTC.

The chain combines TRBV28 with TRBJ2-1; TRBD2 matches at 8 bases. This CDR3 region has 13 residues. Looked up from germline, CDR1 is MDHEN and CDR2 is SYDVKM. The J segment lost 3 bases and the V segment lost 8 bases, leaving 3 bases of the junction unmatched. The CDR3 DNA is TGTGCCAGCGAGGGGACTAGCTACAATGAGCAGTTCTTC. This gives the protein CASEGTSYNEQFF.

This clonotype was recorded at least ten times. A read error may produce the germline difference seen at one junction end. This chain joins TRBV5-1 and TRBJ2-1, with 9 bases lining up with TRBD1. This CDR3 is built from 15 residues. CDR1 is SGHRS and CDR2 is YFSETQ in the germline V gene. Here the CDR3 DNA reads TGTGCCAGCAGCCCCGGACAGGGGTCCTACAATGAGCAGTTCTTC. Its translation is CASSPGQGSYNEQFF.

This rearrangement joins TRBV4-1 to TRBJ2-5; D might be TRBD2 (5 bases). Trimming stripped 4 bases from V and 5 bases from J, with 23 bases between. CDR1 and CDR2 (germline): MGHRA, YSYEKL. This CDR3 spans 17 amino acids. The DNA of the CDR3 is TGCGCCAGCAGCCGAAGAGGAGCCCACGAGGGCGTGGAGACCCAGTACTTC. Residues: CASSRRGAHEGVETQYF.

This chain connects TRBV20-1 to TRBJ2-3; a possible D gene is TRBD2 (6 bases). Trimming pared 2 bases from V and 1 base from J, leaving 13 bases between. The CDR3 is made up of 15 amino acids. Germline V gives CDR1 DFQATT, CDR2 SNEGSKA (reference sequence). The CDR3 nucleotides read TGCAGTGCTAGACCGGGTGCGGGACGCACAGATACGCAGTATTTT. It encodes CSARPGAGRTDTQYF.

The sample holds a few counts of this clonotype. This chain connects TRBV10-3 to TRBJ2-3; possibly TRBD1 for D (6 bases). The ends were cut back, 4 bases at V and 3 bases at J, with 17 bases in the middle. Germline V gives CDR1 ENHRY, CDR2 SYGVKD. This CDR3 contains 16 residues. CDR3 in amino acids: CAISGWEKGTTDTQYF. Written as DNA, the CDR3 is TGTGCCATCAGTGGGTGGGAGAAAGGGACAACAGATACGCAGTATTTT.

This clonotype has just a few counts. The genes are TRBV28 and TRBJ2-7; the D is unclear. CDR1 and CDR2 from the germline V gene are MDHEN and SYDVKM. Trimming cost V 10 bases and J 0 bases, with 13 bases left between them. The CDR3 has 13 residues. CDR3 sequence reads: CATEVDLSYEQYF. The CDR3 nucleotides are TGTGCCACAGAAGTAGACCTCTCCTACGAGCAGTACTTC.

This clonotype showed up many times. The rearrangement joins TRBV5-1 to TRBJ2-5; the D call may be TRBD1 or TRBD2 (7 bases each). In germline, CDR1 is SGHRS, CDR2 YFSETQ. This CDR3 has 15 residues. V shed 0 bases and J shed 1 base, with 10 bases lying between them. CDR3 nucleotides: TGCGCCAGCAGCTTGGGCAGGGGGGGCCAAGAGACCCAGTACTTC. Translated, it gives CASSLGRGGQETQYF.

This clonotype showed up just a few times. The chain is built from TRBV6-2 or TRBV6-3 and TRBJ2-7; 10 bases agree with TRBD1. CDR1 MNHEY and CDR2 SVGEGT come from the germline V gene. V shed 4 bases and J 6 bases; nucleotides not matched to a gene: 6. This CDR3 contains 14 residues. The CDR3 reads CASSFQRDRGEQYF. The CDR3 DNA sequence: TGTGCCAGCAGTTTCCAACGGGACAGGGGCGAGCAGTACTTC.

This chain uses TRBV7-7 with TRBJ2-3, with D tentatively TRBD2 (6 bases). The CDR3 sequence is 15 residues long. V dropped 5 bases and J dropped 0 bases, with 12 bases sitting between them. From germline, CDR1 is SSHAT and CDR2 FNYEAQ (reference sequence). In DNA form, the CDR3 reads TGTGCCAGCAGCCAGGGACTGAGTAGCACAGATACGCAGTATTTT. Translated, it gives CASSQGLSSTDTQYF.

The chain joins TRBV20-1 to TRBJ2-1; TRBD2 matches 7 bases. This CDR3 contains 15 residues. Germline trimming cut 6 bases from V and 7 bases from J; bases unmatched to any gene: 15. CDR1 and CDR2 from the germline V gene are DFQATT and SNEGSKA (reference sequence). The CDR3 coding sequence is TGCAGTGCAAGACCGGGGACCGCGGGAGATAATGAGCAGTTCTTC. It codes for CSARPGTAGDNEQFF.

There are a few counts of this clonotype. The chain is built from TRBV5-5 and TRBJ2-1; a possible D gene is TRBD2 (5 bases). The CDR3 totals 14 residues. Germline CDR1 is SGHKS and CDR2 is YYEKEE (reference sequence). V lost 4 bases, J lost 6 bases, and 14 bases lay in between. The CDR3 bases are TGTGCCAGCAGCCCCGGGATTAGGGTCAATGAGCAGTTCTTC. Residues: CASSPGIRVNEQFF.

This clonotype was seen a handful of times. An end of the junction does not agree with germline; a read error may underlie this. CDR3 bases: TGTGCCAGCAGCGTAAGCCCGAACTATTACAACGAGCAGTTCTTC. This encodes CASSVSPNYYNEQFF. This chain joins TRBV9 and TRBJ2-1, with no clear D. Germline lookup yields CDR1 SGDLS and CDR2 YYNGEE. The CDR3 loop spans 15 amino acids. Using reference TRBV9 and TRBJ2-1 for the parts outside the CDR3, the full variable domain is DSGVTQTPKHLITATGQRVTLRCSPRSGDLSVYWYQQSLDQGLQFLIQYYNGEERAKGNILERFSAQQFPDLHSELNLSSLELGDSALYFCASSVSPNYYNEQFFGPGTRLTVL.

The rearrangement links TRBV20-1 to TRBJ2-7; tentative D call: TRBD2 (6 bases). This CDR3 region has 14 residues. CDR1 and CDR2 (germline): DFQATT, SNEGSKA (reference sequence). The V and J ends lost 5 bases and 1 base respectively, with 15 bases between them. The CDR3: CSASLAWSSYEQYF. CDR3 in DNA: TGCAGTGCTTCCCTAGCGTGGTCGTCCTACGAGCAGTACTTC.

This clonotype was seen many times. V usage is TRBV5-1 and J usage is TRBJ2-7; D is possibly TRBD2 (5 bases). CDR3 length equals 14 residues. Germline V gene data show CDR1 as SGHRS and CDR2 as YFSETQ. V was cut by 0 bases and J by 3 bases, with 10 bases left in between. The CDR3 nucleotides read TGCGCCAGCAGCTTGGGAGGGCAGAGCTACGAGCAGTACTTC. It codes for CASSLGGQSYEQYF.

The chain has TRBV2 and TRBJ2-3, with a possible D match to TRBD1 (6 bases). The V end lost 6 bases, the J end lost 4 bases, and 14 bases lay between the germline ends. This CDR3 is built from 14 residues. Looked up from germline, CDR1 is SNHLY and CDR2 is FYNNEI. The CDR3 DNA reads TGTGCCAGCAGAGCAGGGGAGTCAGCAGATACGCAGTATTTT. Encoded protein: CASRAGESADTQYF.

This clonotype turned up a few times. This sequence joins TRBV7-6 and TRBJ2-2; D not certain. The germline CDR1 and CDR2 sequences are SGHVS and FNYEAQ. Trimming left V 2 bases short and J 1 base short, with 11 bases between. The length of the CDR3 is 16 residues. CDR3 nucleotide sequence: TGTGCCAGCAGCTTAATGGTCATCCGGAACACCGGGGAGCTGTTTTTT. This translates into CASSLMVIRNTGELFF.